The following is a T cell receptor beta chain sequence with its context. Sequencing was performed with immunoSEQ multiplex PCR; in TCRdb, only in-frame clones are kept and a portion is missing. The sample has under 70,000 clones; approximately 81% are singletons. The CDR3 runs 12 residues. V lost 0 bases and J 8 bases, leaving 5 bases between the germline ends. In germline, CDR1 is SEHNR, CDR2 FQNEAQ (reference sequence). These data belong to a study of OX40 agonist ivuxolimab in advanced cancers. The chain combines TRBV7-9 with TRBJ1-3; D gene ambiguous. Sequencing was performed on CD4+ or CD8+ T cells sorted from blood, taken in a trial of the OX40 agonist ivuxolimab. The TCR was taken from an adult with an advanced solid tumor such as melanoma, head and neck, liver or kidney cancer. DNA for the CDR3: TGTGCCAGCAGCTTAGCCCCCTACACCATATATTTT. Translated: CASSLAPYTIYF.